What follows are 8 T cell receptor beta chains derived from one specimen sequenced in a study of T cell repertoires in cytomegalovirus infection. TCRdb redid the calling of the reads with MiXCR, one entry per CDR3 protein. The profile shows about 150,000 distinct CDR3 sequences, less than 25% of them singletons. Material for sequencing was PBMCs. Receptors originate from a human donor in good health (CMV status not recorded). Some clones in this sample may be carry-over from other donors' samples.

This clonotype was detected only a few times. The chain has TRBV7-8 and TRBJ2-2; the match to TRBD2 covers 8 bases. J lost 6 bases, V lost 2 bases, and 14 bases had no gene match. This CDR3 region has 18 residues. Germline CDR1 SGHVS, CDR2 FQNEAQ. The CDR3 nucleotides are TGTGCCAGCAGCTTAACGCCCGGGACTAGTCCCCTCCCCGGGGAGCTGTTTTTT. It translates to CASSLTPGTSPLPGELFF. Combining the CDR3 with reference TRBV7-8 and TRBJ2-2 gives the whole variable domain GAGVSQSPRYKVAKRGQDVALRCDPISGHVSLFWYQQALGQGPEFLTYFQNEAQLDKSGLPSDRFFAERPEGSVSTLKIQRTQQEDSAVYLCASSLTPGTSPLPGELFFGEGSRLTVL.

The gene calls are TRBV5-4 and TRBJ1-2, with a possible D match to TRBD1 (5 bases). Trimming removed 0 bases at V and 6 bases at J, with 9 bases between. CDR1 and CDR2 from the germline V gene are SGHNT and YYREEE (reference sequence). This CDR3 has 13 amino acids. DNA of the CDR3: TGTGCCAGCAGCTTGGCCGCGGGGGATGGCTACACCTTC. It encodes CASSLAAGDGYTF.

This clonotype was counted only a few times. CDR3 in DNA: TGCGCCAGCAGCCAAGTAACGGACACGATTTATGGCTACACCTTC. This encodes CASSQVTDTIYGYTF. The chain carries TRBV4-1 and TRBJ1-2; the D gene is possibly TRBD1 (5 bases). The length of the CDR3 is 15 residues. V was pared by 1 base and J by 5 bases, with 14 bases between. Germline CDR1 reads MGHRA; CDR2 reads YSYEKL.

The J gene is TRBJ2-5, the V gene TRBV11-1; the D gene could be TRBD1 or TRBD2 (5 bases each). V lost 5 bases and J lost 7, with 20 bases in between. Germline V gene data show CDR1 as SGHAT and CDR2 as FQDESV (reference sequence). The CDR3 consists of 15 residues. CDR3 in amino acids: CASSPKPRTQGTQYF. For the CDR3, the DNA is TGTGCCAGCAGCCCAAAGCCGAGGACTCAGGGGACCCAGTACTTC.

This chain uses TRBV24-1 with TRBJ1-5; a weak D match, TRBD1 (5 bases). Trimming left V 9 bases short and J 3 bases short, with 11 bases between. Looked up from germline, CDR1 is KGHDR and CDR2 is SFDVKD. The CDR3 contains 13 residues. CDR3 sequence reads: CATAQAVNQPQHF. CDR3 nucleotide sequence: TGTGCCACCGCACAGGCGGTCAATCAGCCCCAGCATTTT.

Details on this clonotype: It may be a read error: a sequence one base away is much more abundant. The chain has TRBV7-3 and TRBJ2-7; 7 bases match TRBD1. The CDR3 sequence is 13 residues long. Looked up from germline, CDR1 is SGHTA and CDR2 is FQGTGA. The V gene end was trimmed by 4 bases and the J gene end by 2 bases; junction bases not matched to a gene: 2. CDR3 nucleotide sequence: TGTGCCAGCAGCTGCACAGGGGCCTACGAGCAGTACTTC. Translated: CASSCTGAYEQYF. The full variable domain, completed using reference TRBV7-3 and TRBJ2-7, is GAGVSQTPSNKVTEKGKYVELRCDPISGHTALYWYRQSLGQGPEFLIYFQGTGAADDSGLPNDRFFAVRPEGSVSTLKIQRTERGDSAVYLCASSCTGAYEQYFGPGTRLTVT.

This clonotype occurred a few times. Written as DNA, the CDR3 is TGTGCCAGCAGTCCCTACCGGGACAGGACCTTTAATCCGTTCTTC. It codes for CASSPYRDRTFNPFF. The chain couples TRBV27 to TRBJ2-1; 8 positions agree with TRBD1. Per the germline V gene, CDR1 is MNHEY and CDR2 is SMNVEV (reference sequence). The CDR3 has 15 amino acids. V gave up 5 bases and J gave up 15 bases; unmatched junction bases: 18.

By share, this clonotype counts as medium-sized (0.01 to 0.1%). This chain uses TRBV7-6 with TRBJ2-3, with D tentatively TRBD1 (6 bases). Germline V gives CDR1 SGHVS, CDR2 FNYEAQ. The V gene lost 3 bases and the J gene lost 3 bases, with 16 bases spanning the gap. CDR3 length: 16 residues. CDR3 sequence (DNA): TGTGCCAGCAGCTTGGGGGCAGGGAGAGGGACAGATACGCAGTATTTT. Amino acids: CASSLGAGRGTDTQYF.